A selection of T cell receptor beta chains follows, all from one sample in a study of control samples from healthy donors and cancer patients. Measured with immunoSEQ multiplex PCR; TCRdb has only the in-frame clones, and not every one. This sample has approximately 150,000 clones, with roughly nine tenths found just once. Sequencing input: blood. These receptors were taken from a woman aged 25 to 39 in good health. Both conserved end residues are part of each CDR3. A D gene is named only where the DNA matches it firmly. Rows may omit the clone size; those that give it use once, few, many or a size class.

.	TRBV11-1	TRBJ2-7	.	TGTGCCAGCCACAGGTTCTTTTTGCTCGAGCAGTACTTC	CASHRFFLLEQYF
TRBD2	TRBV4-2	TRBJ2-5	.	TGTGCCAGCAGCCAAGAAGGAGGCCTAGCGGGAAAAGAGACCCAGTACTTC	CASSQEGGLAGKETQYF
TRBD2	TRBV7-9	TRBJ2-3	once	TGTGCCAGCAGCTCCCCGGGACTAGCGGTCGGCACAGATACGCAGTATTTT	CASSSPGLAVGTDTQYF
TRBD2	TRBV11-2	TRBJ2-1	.	TGTGCCAGCAGCTTAGATTCTTCTTATGGGACTAAGCAGTTCTTC	CASSLDSSYGTKQFF
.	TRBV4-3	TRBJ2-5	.	TGCGCCAGCAGCCAAGGACTTGGGGGGGAGACCCAGTACTTC	CASSQGLGGETQYF
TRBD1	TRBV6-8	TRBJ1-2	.	TGTGCCAGCAGTTCGGACAGGGACGCCTTC	CASSSDRDAF
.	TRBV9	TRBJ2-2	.	TGTGCCAGCAGCGTGGATCTAGCAGGCGGCGGGGAGCTGTTTTTT	CASSVDLAGGGELFF
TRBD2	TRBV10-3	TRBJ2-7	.	TGTGCCATCATGACCGGGGGGGCAGGCACTGGGGAGCAGTACTTC	CAIMTGGAGTGEQYF
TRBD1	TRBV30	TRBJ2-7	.	TGTGCCTGGAGGACAGGGGTACAGCAGTACTTC	CAWRTGVQQYF
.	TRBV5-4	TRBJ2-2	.	TGTGCCAGCAGCTTAGGGCCAGGAGCGAACACCGGGGAGCTGTTTTTT	CASSLGPGANTGELFF
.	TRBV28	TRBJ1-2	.	TGTGCCAGCAGTTCAGCGAACAGGATCGCTGGCTACACCTTC	CASSSANRIAGYTF
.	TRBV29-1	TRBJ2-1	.	TGCAGCGTTGGACCGTCTCGGGTCCGGGAGCAGTTCTTC	CSVGPSRVREQFF
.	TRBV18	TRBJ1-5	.	TGTGCCAGCTCACCAACGGGGGATACGGAGCCCCAGCATTTT	CASSPTGDTEPQHF
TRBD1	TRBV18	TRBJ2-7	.	TGTGCCAGCTCACCACCCGGGACAGGATACGAGCAGTACTTC	CASSPPGTGYEQYF
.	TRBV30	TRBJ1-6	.	TGTGCCTGGAGTGTAAACGATAATTCACCCCTCCACTTT	CAWSVNDNSPLHF
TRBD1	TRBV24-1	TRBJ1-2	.	TGTGCCACCAGTGCCCCCGACAGGGGAGGCTACACCTTC	CATSAPDRGGYTF
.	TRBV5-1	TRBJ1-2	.	TGCGCCAGCAGCTTGCGGGGTTCGAACTATGGCTACACCTTC	CASSLRGSNYGYTF
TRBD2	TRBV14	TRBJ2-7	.	TGTGCCAGCAGCCAATTGACTAGCGGCTCCTACGAGCAGTACTTC	CASSQLTSGSYEQYF
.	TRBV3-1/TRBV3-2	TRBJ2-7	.	TGTGCCAGCAGCCAAGATCTGCGGGGAGGGGGGGCCTACGAGCAGTACTTC	CASSQDLRGGGAYEQYF
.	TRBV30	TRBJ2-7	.	TGTGCCTGGAGCAGCCCCTACGAGCAGTACTTC	CAWSSPYEQYF
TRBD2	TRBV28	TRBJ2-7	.	TGTGCCAGCAGCCCACTAAGCGGGAGTCACGTGTACTTC	CASSPLSGSHVYF
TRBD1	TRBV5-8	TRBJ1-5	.	TGTGCCAGCAGCTGGGACAGGGGAACTCAAGATCAGCCCCAGCATTTT	CASSWDRGTQDQPQHF
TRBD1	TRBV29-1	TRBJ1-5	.	TGCAGCGTTGGCGGGACAGGGAATCAGCCCCAGCATTTT	CSVGGTGNQPQHF
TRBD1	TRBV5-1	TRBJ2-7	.	TGCGCCAGCAGACAGGGGGCCACCTACGAGCAGTACTTC	CASRQGATYEQYF
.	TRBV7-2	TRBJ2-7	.	TGTGCCAGCAGCTGGGCTAGACAGACCTCCTACGAGCAGTACTTC	CASSWARQTSYEQYF
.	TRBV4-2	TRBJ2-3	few	TGTGCCAGCAGCCAAGATCGTTTTAGGATTAGTAGCACAGATACGCAGTATTTT	CASSQDRFRISSTDTQYF
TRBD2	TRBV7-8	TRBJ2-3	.	TGTGCCAGCAGCTTAGCGGGGGGTGGGGCTAGCGGGAGGCGCGCAGATACGCAGTATTTT	CASSLAGGGASGRRADTQYF
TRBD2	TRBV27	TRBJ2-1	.	TGTGCCAGCAGGGGGGGGACTAGTAGGCTCAGGGAGCAGTTCTTC	CASRGGTSRLREQFF
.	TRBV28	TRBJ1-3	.	TGTGCCAGCAGTGCCACGGGGTTCTCTGGAAACACCATATATTTT	CASSATGFSGNTIYF
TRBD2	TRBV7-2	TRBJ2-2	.	TGTGCCAGCACCCGGTTCGGGAGGGGGAACACCGGGGAGCTGTTTTTT	CASTRFGRGNTGELFF
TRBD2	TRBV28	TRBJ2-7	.	TGTGCCAGCAGTCCCCGTAGCGGGAGACGGACCTACGAGCAGTACTTC	CASSPRSGRRTYEQYF
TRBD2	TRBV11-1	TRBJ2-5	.	TGTGCCAGCAGCAGTAGCGGGAGGAAAGAGACCCAGTACTTC	CASSSSGRKETQYF
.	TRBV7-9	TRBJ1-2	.	TGTGCCAGCAGCTCAGCGGGCCAGACGGGACGCTATGGCTACACCTTC	CASSSAGQTGRYGYTF
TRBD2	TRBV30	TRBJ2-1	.	TGTGCCTGGAGTCCCCTGGGCGGGAGGAGAGCCATCTTC	CAWSPLGGRRAIF
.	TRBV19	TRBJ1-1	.	TGTGCCGTCTCAGGGAGGGGTGTGGGCACTGAAGCTTTCTTT	CAVSGRGVGTEAFF
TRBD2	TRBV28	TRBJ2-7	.	TGTGCCAGCAGCATGGGACTAGCGGCTTACGAGCAGTACTTC	CASSMGLAAYEQYF
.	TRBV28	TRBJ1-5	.	TGTGCCAGCAGCATCACAGGGAACAATCAGCCCCAGCATTTT	CASSITGNNQPQHF
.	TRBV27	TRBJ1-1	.	TGTGCCAGCAGCAGACGTCCGTTCATGAACACTGAAGCTTTCTTT	CASSRRPFMNTEAFF
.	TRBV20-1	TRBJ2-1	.	TGCAGTGCTAGGGGGGGCGATGAGCAGTTCTTC	CSARGGDEQFF
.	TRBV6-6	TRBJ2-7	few	TGTGCCAGCAGCGGACCCTGGGTCGGTAACGAGCAGTACTTC	CASSGPWVGNEQYF
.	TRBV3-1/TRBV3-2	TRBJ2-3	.	TGTGCCAGCAGCCAATTCTTGGGCAGGGGCCTCACAGATACGCAGTATTTT	CASSQFLGRGLTDTQYF
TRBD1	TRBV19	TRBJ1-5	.	TGTGCCAGTAGGGTCGGGGGACAGGTAAAACAGCCCCAGCATTTT	CASRVGGQVKQPQHF
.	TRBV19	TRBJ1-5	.	TGTGCCAGTAGTATATCCCTCGGGCAGGCTGGCAATCAGCCCCAGCATTTT	CASSISLGQAGNQPQHF
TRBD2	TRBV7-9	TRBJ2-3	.	TGTGCCAGCAGCTCGCCCCTAGCGGGACCAGATACGCAGTATTTT	CASSSPLAGPDTQYF
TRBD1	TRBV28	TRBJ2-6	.	TGTGCCAGCAGTTCTTACCTCCCGACAGGGGGCGTTGGGGCCAACGTCCTGACTTTC	CASSSYLPTGGVGANVLTF
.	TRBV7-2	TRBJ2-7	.	TGTGCCAGCAGCTTCATTTATGGCCGGGACGGAAACTACGAGCAGTACTTC	CASSFIYGRDGNYEQYF
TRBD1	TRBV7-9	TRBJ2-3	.	TGTGCCAGCAGCCCACCCCCGACAGGGGGAGATACGCAGTATTTT	CASSPPPTGGDTQYF
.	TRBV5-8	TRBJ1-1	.	TGTGCCAGCAGCTTGGGCCTGGGGGCTTTCTTT	CASSLGLGAFF
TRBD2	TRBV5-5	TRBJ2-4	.	TGTGCCAGCAGCTTGGTAGGAGGGGACTATGCCAAAAACATTCAGTACTTC	CASSLVGGDYAKNIQYF
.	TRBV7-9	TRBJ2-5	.	TGTGCCAGCAGCTTTCCCGGGGGCTCCTTAGAGACCCAGTACTTC	CASSFPGGSLETQYF
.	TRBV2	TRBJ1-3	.	TGTGCCAGCAGTGGACGGGACCGACGATCCAGCTCTGGAAACACCATATATTTT	CASSGRDRRSSSGNTIYF